This TCR beta chain was documented in a study of cytomegalovirus exposure and HLA in healthy donors. Study context: The 120 validation repertoires matched the roughly 700 first-cohort repertoires in platform, a later analysis reported. Study outcomes and limitations: Rarity characterized most TCR sequences, yet some public TCRs appeared in many donors. Cytomegalovirus association was listed for about 150 TCR beta chains.

A word on this clone: Its antigen remains unknown.

V dropped 5 bases and J dropped 8 bases, with 22 bases sitting between them. The CDR3 runs 16 residues. Germline V gene sequence: CDR1 MDHEN, CDR2 SYDVKM. The method was immunoSEQ multiplex PCR; TCRdb's version includes in-frame clones alone and lacks a portion of them. The profile covers about 280,000 clones, with around 85% appearing a single time and roughly 1% taken by the ten largest. Source material: PBMCs. The rearrangement uses TRBV28 and TRBJ2-1; tentatively, D is TRBD1 (5 bases). The receptor comes from a woman younger than 30 in good health and CMV-seronegative. CDR3 protein: CASSTPSPTAGDEQFF. In DNA, the CDR3 is TGTGCCAGCAGTACACCCTCCCCGACAGCCGGCGATGAGCAGTTCTTC.